This T cell receptor beta chain is drawn from a study of radiation and T cells in renal cell carcinoma. Study-wide points: In blood, top tumor clones expanded by 2 weeks, shrinking by 4.

Time point here: blood 2 weeks post-SBRT. Described treatment: 15 Gy SBRT to primary tumor, nephrectomy 4 weeks later. This clone was recorded once. Antigen specificity is unknown. Some clones are missing from TCRdb's copy, which holds only in-frame ones; the method was immunoSEQ multiplex PCR. The sample includes about 150,000 clones, 80% to 90% of them seen just once. The sequencing here drew on blood, taken from a patient whose treatment included radiotherapy and nephrectomy. The sequence came from a woman aged 50 to 60 with renal cell carcinoma.

Written as DNA, the CDR3 is TGTGCCAGCAGCTTAGCTCCTCTTACAGGGTTGGAAGAGACCCAGTACTTC. The encoded protein is CASSLAPLTGLEETQYF. V and J are TRBV11-2 and TRBJ2-5, with D tentatively TRBD1 (6 bases). V dropped 1 base and J dropped 3 bases, with 18 bases sitting between them. The germline CDR1 and CDR2 sequences are SGHAT and FQNNGV. The CDR3 covers 17 residues.